These 17 T cell receptor beta chains share one sample of origin, sequenced in a study of monozygotic twins with inflammatory bowel disease. Each CDR3 protein gets one entry in TCRdb, which reprocessed the 5' RACE reads and gives no DNA. The table counts approximately 330,000 distinct CDR3 sequences; 2% lies in the top ten. Sequencing was carried out using blood. These receptors came from a human donor with ulcerative colitis or Crohn's disease, or a healthy co-twin of an affected twin (not recorded which).

This sequence joins TRBV6-2 or TRBV6-3 and TRBJ1-2; TCRdb designates TRBD1, a call that cannot be tested without DNA. The CDR3 contains 12 residues. The germline CDR1 and CDR2 sequences are MNHEY and SVGEGT. The chain's CDR3 is CASSSDSGGYTF.

This chain connects TRBV7-2 to TRBJ2-1; TCRdb's D gene call, TRBD1, goes unchecked for lack of DNA. Germline CDR1 reads SGHTA; CDR2 reads FQGNSA. There are 14 residues in the CDR3. Here the CDR3 reads CASSLQGAGNEQFF.

The gene calls are TRBV10-3 and TRBJ2-3. Germline V CDR1 and CDR2: ENHRY, SYGVKD. The length of the CDR3 is 14 residues. The CDR3 spells CAIAMVTRTDTQYF.

The chain combines TRBV29-1 with TRBJ2-3; with no DNA, the TCRdb D assignment of TRBD1 cannot be verified. Germline V gene sequence: CDR1 SQVTM, CDR2 ANQGSEA. The CDR3 totals 13 residues. CDR3: CSVGSTDTDTQYF.

The chain uses TRBV4-1 and TRBJ2-7; TCRdb's D call of TRBD2 is untestable without DNA. In germline, CDR1 is MGHRA, CDR2 YSYEKL. The CDR3 length is 15 residues. Here the CDR3 reads CASSQGAGFTGEQYF.

The chain is built from TRBV11-3 and TRBJ1-2. The CDR3 loop spans 14 amino acids. Germline CDR1 SGHNT, CDR2 YENEEA. The CDR3 reads CASSFLLVWDGYTF.

J is TRBJ2-3 and V is TRBV2; the TCRdb call, TRBD2, lacks DNA for checking. The CDR3 totals 12 residues. Per germline, CDR1 SNHLY and CDR2 FYNNEI. The CDR3 spells CASSEALIEGLF.

The chain combines TRBV24-1 with TRBJ2-1. Looked up from germline, CDR1 is KGHDR and CDR2 is SFDVKD. The CDR3 consists of 11 residues. This CDR3 reads CATSERSEQFF.

CDR3 amino acids: CSVLFPNTEAFF. This chain uses TRBV29-1 with TRBJ1-1. The CDR3 extends over 12 amino acids. Germline V gene data show CDR1 as SQVTM and CDR2 as ANQGSEA.

The V gene is TRBV30, the J gene TRBJ1-6. This CDR3 region has 15 residues. The germline V gene has CDR1 GTSNPN and CDR2 SVGIG (reference sequence). CDR3 region: CAWSVNWGYNSPLHF.

The chain has TRBV7-9 and TRBJ1-3. The V gene's germline CDR1 is SEHNR and CDR2 FQNEAQ (reference sequence). The CDR3 consists of 16 residues. This chain's CDR3 is CASSPRDTGGGNTIYF.

The J gene is TRBJ2-1, the V gene TRBV10-3; TCRdb reports TRBD1, a call that lacks DNA to check it against. The CDR3 is made up of 12 amino acids. The germline CDR1 and CDR2 sequences are ENHRY and SYGVKD. CDR3 protein: CAISELGVEQFF.

V gene TRBV20-1 combines with J gene TRBJ2-3; the D call of TRBD2 rests on TCRdb alone, since no DNA is present to check it. Germline V lookup: CDR1 DFQATT, CDR2 SNEGSKA (reference sequence). CDR3 length: 14 residues. CDR3 region: CSAKREGPADTQYF.

J is TRBJ2-1 and V is TRBV15. The CDR3 spans 12 residues. The germline V gene has CDR1 LNHNV and CDR2 YYDKDF (reference sequence). The CDR3 loop is CATSRLENEQFF.

This chain joins TRBV20-1 and TRBJ2-1; with no DNA, the TCRdb D assignment of TRBD2 cannot be verified. CDR3 length: 13 residues. The germline CDR1 and CDR2 sequences are DFQATT and SNEGSKA (reference sequence). The CDR3 loop is CSAPGLEGNEQFF.

This chain connects TRBV5-6 to TRBJ2-3; TCRdb calls TRBD1, which cannot be checked without DNA. Germline CDR1 SGHDT, CDR2 YYEEEE. CDR3 size: 15 residues. CDR3: CASTSPGTATDTQYF.

The V and J genes are TRBV7-3 and TRBJ2-7; as DNA is missing, the TRBD1 call by TCRdb cannot be tested. The CDR3 sequence is 13 residues long. Germline V gene lookup returns CDR1 SGHTA and CDR2 FQGTGA. CDR3 amino acids: CASSPTGPGEQYF.